This TCR beta chain was sequenced in a study of T cells in localized non-small cell lung cancer (dated by TCRdb to 2018 to 2020). The study in broad terms: The study examined T cell repertoires in 236 patients with early-stage NSCLC and compared tumors with uninvolved tumor-adjacent lungs. A mean age of roughly 66 years was recorded for the NSCLC patients, of whom more than 120 were male and about a hundred were female. The cohort comprised roughly 220 treatment-naïve NSCLC patients with resected, localized lung tumors.

At diagnosis, peripheral blood, uninvolved tumor-adjacent lung and tumor were collected and stored as a combination of fresh-frozen and FFPE material. For TCR repertoire profiling, blood samples were analyzed in the form of peripheral blood mononuclear cells. General conclusions and limits of the study: Multi-region tumor sequencing was not performed, so intratumor heterogeneity could not be excluded. Uninvolved tumor-adjacent lung showed the highest T cell clonality, higher than tumor, which suggests more focused antigenic responses in the adjacent lung. A median of about 53 of the top 100 tumor clones were detected in paired uninvolved adjacent lung, and 28 of these tumor clones were also found among the top 100 clones of the paired uninvolved adjacent lung. Because the study design was exploratory, TCR variables were selected using unadjusted p-values without false-discovery rate correction. Higher blood T cell density associated with longer overall survival, while higher adjacent-lung clonality associated with shorter survival.

The immunoSEQ Assay was used to sequence TCR beta CDR3 regions from DNA. Concerning the study's data processing: To compute T cell density, TCR beta template counts were normalized to usable DNA, which was estimated by amplifying housekeeping genes. Using the preseqR package, richness was estimated by extrapolating to 120,000 templates for tissue samples and 400,000 templates for PBMC samples. Clonality was defined by subtracting Pielou's evenness from one. Tissue-enriched TCRs were identified by differential abundance testing using productive amino-acid clonotypes, minimum total count 5 and alpha 0.1. The Jaccard Index and the Morisita Overlap Index were used to measure how much the repertoires overlapped between compartments. GLIPH grouped TCR beta CDR3s together with public tetramer-defined viral CDR3s, and a viral motif had to include at least three viral sequences and show V-gene enrichment. TCRdb carries this immuneACCESS record with in-frame sequences only. Its versions omit some clonotypes, under half of them owing to an unresolved V gene in the studies checked, with the rest unexplained. V and J calls and clone size follow that table, whereas D and trimming were derived from the DNA. A total of 55,000 to 80,000 clones appear in this sample, 84% of them only once. Together, the top ten hold roughly 14% of the sample.

Comments on this clone: It has no known antigen specificity. No qualities accompany the bases; no much larger clone lies one base away.

A distance of 13 bases separates the germline ends of V and J, which lose 0 bases and 2 bases respectively. CDR1 and CDR2 are read off the germline V gene as LGHNA and YNFKEQ. The CDR3 starts with the cysteine, ends with the phenylalanine, and has 16 residues. Left in the record is the CDR3 DNA by itself, 48 bases read in frame from the first base. The rearranged segments are TRBV4-2 and TRBJ2-5; the D region possibly corresponds to TRBD2 (5 bases align). The sequence derives from a female donor older than 55 with stage I lung adenocarcinoma. The source material was peripheral blood, sampled before any cancer treatment. The CDR3 reads CASSQDTGSGQETQYF. The nucleotide sequence is TGTGCCAGCAGCCAAGACACCGGGTCGGGGCAAGAGACCCAGTACTTC.